This T cell receptor beta chain was observed in a study of identical twins. Study-wide results and caveats: Surplus twin overlap in beta out-of-frame sequences was less pronounced. Analyses of zero insertions could, in part, be confounded by invariant MAIT and iNKT cells.

This clonotype was seen only a few times. Its antigen is unidentified. Addition of a universal primer site occurred through template switching, and cDNA carried unique molecular identifiers. Using its own MiXCR run on the 5' RACE reads, TCRdb lists one record per CDR3 protein. This table holds 750,000 to 950,000 distinct CDR3 sequences, 9% to 15% found once. Germline assignment: CDR1 DFQATT and CDR2 SNEGSKA (reference sequence). This CDR3 has 13 amino acids. The V end was cut by 4 bases, the J end by 1 base, with 11 bases between. The same sample was also used in a study of yellow fever vaccine responses in identical twins.

This sequence joins TRBV20-1 and TRBJ2-7, with D tentatively TRBD1 (6 bases). This TCR was sampled from a woman aged 18-29 years in good health. What was sequenced was PBMCs. CDR3 amino acids: CSAKGEISYEQYF. The DNA of the CDR3 is TGCAGTGCTAAGGGGGAGATTTCCTACGAGCAGTACTTC.